This is a list of T cell receptor beta chains from one sample in a study of post-analysis software for immune sequencing data. TCRdb analysed the PCR reads with MiXCR anew, one entry per CDR3 protein. This table has roughly 800,000 distinct CDR3 sequences, roughly 30% appearing once. The sample was blood. The receptors were gathered from a girl under 18 with multiple sclerosis. Both conserved end residues are part of each CDR3. A D gene is named only where the DNA matches it firmly. Only part of the rows carry a size: once, few, many, or a class if the clone is expanded.

V gene: TRBV9
D gene: TRBD1
clone size: few
J gene: TRBJ1-2
CDR3 DNA: TGTGCCAGCGGAAGGACAGGGTCTAACTATGGCTACACCTTC
CDR3 protein: CASGRTGSNYGYTF

V gene: TRBV6-1
D gene: .
clone size: .
J gene: TRBJ2-5
CDR3 DNA: TGTGCCAGCAGTGAAGAGGAGCTGCAAGAGACCCAGTACTTC
CDR3 protein: CASSEEELQETQYF

V gene: TRBV16
D gene: .
clone size: .
J gene: TRBJ2-3
CDR3 DNA: TGTGCCAGCAGCCAATCGAGAGGGGATACGCAGTATTTT
CDR3 protein: CASSQSRGDTQYF

V gene: TRBV9
D gene: .
clone size: .
J gene: TRBJ1-1
CDR3 DNA: TGTGCCAGCAGCGTAGATGGGGTAGGAGGTGATGAAGCTTTCTTT
CDR3 protein: CASSVDGVGGDEAFF

V gene: TRBV10-3
D gene: TRBD1
clone size: .
J gene: TRBJ2-1
CDR3 DNA: TGTGCCATCAGTGCCCGACAGGGCCTGCAGTACGAGCAGTTCTTC
CDR3 protein: CAISARQGLQYEQFF

V gene: TRBV5-1
D gene: TRBD1
clone size: few
J gene: TRBJ1-2
CDR3 DNA: TGCGCCAGCAATCAACAGGGGGCTGATGGCTACACCTTC
CDR3 protein: CASNQQGADGYTF

V gene: TRBV24-1
D gene: .
clone size: .
J gene: TRBJ1-2
CDR3 DNA: TGTGCCACCAGTGATTTGGAGGGTTGGGGCTACACCTTC
CDR3 protein: CATSDLEGWGYTF

V gene: TRBV20-1
D gene: .
clone size: few
J gene: TRBJ2-7
CDR3 DNA: TGCAGTGCTACGAGACCTGGGCCGGGGGCCTACGAGCAGTACTTC
CDR3 protein: CSATRPGPGAYEQYF

V gene: TRBV11-1
D gene: .
clone size: .
J gene: TRBJ2-1
CDR3 DNA: TGTGCCAGCAGCTCCCTGGGCGGGTTGAGCTCCTACAATGAGCAGTTCTTC
CDR3 protein: CASSSLGGLSSYNEQFF

V gene: TRBV6-5
D gene: .
clone size: .
J gene: TRBJ1-2
CDR3 DNA: TGTGCCAGCAGTTACCTGGCAGGGAGGTCAGCTGGCTACACCTTC
CDR3 protein: CASSYLAGRSAGYTF

V gene: TRBV20-1
D gene: TRBD2
clone size: .
J gene: TRBJ2-7
CDR3 DNA: TGCAATGCTACTAGCGGGACGGGGAGCTCCTACGAGCAGTACTTC
CDR3 protein: CNATSGTGSSYEQYF

V gene: TRBV27
D gene: TRBD1
clone size: .
J gene: TRBJ2-7
CDR3 DNA: TGTGCCGGCAGTTCCGACAGGGGGATATCCTACGAGCAGTACTTC
CDR3 protein: CAGSSDRGISYEQYF

V gene: TRBV3-1
D gene: .
clone size: .
J gene: TRBJ1-2
CDR3 DNA: TGTGCCAGCAGCCAAGCTGGCTCGGAGGGGAGTCCCAACTATGGCTACACCTTC
CDR3 protein: CASSQAGSEGSPNYGYTF

V gene: TRBV29-1
D gene: .
clone size: few
J gene: TRBJ2-5
CDR3 DNA: TGCAGCGTTGAAATTGGAGGGAGCGGAGAGACCCAGTACTTC
CDR3 protein: CSVEIGGSGETQYF

V gene: TRBV20-1
D gene: TRBD2
clone size: few
J gene: TRBJ2-6
CDR3 DNA: TGCAGTGCAACGACTAGCGGCTCTGGGGCCAACGTCCTGACTTTC
CDR3 protein: CSATTSGSGANVLTF

V gene: TRBV5-1
D gene: .
clone size: .
J gene: TRBJ2-5
CDR3 DNA: TGCGCCAGCAGCAACCGGGACTTCGGGTCCAAGCAGTACTTC
CDR3 protein: CASSNRDFGSKQYF

V gene: TRBV25-1
D gene: .
clone size: .
J gene: TRBJ1-1
CDR3 DNA: TGTGCCAGCAGTGATCTTAACGTAGCTTTCTTT
CDR3 protein: CASSDLNVAFF

V gene: TRBV5-1
D gene: .
clone size: few
J gene: TRBJ2-2
CDR3 DNA: TGCGCCAGCAGCTTGGTTGGTCAGAACACCGGGGAGCTGTTTTTT
CDR3 protein: CASSLVGQNTGELFF

V gene: TRBV5-1
D gene: TRBD1
clone size: once
J gene: TRBJ1-4
CDR3 DNA: TGCGCCAGCAGCTACGGACAGGGGGTAACTAATGAAAAACTGTTTTTT
CDR3 protein: CASSYGQGVTNEKLFF

V gene: TRBV4-3
D gene: .
clone size: few
J gene: TRBJ1-5
CDR3 DNA: TGCGCCAGCAGCCAAACCCTAATAGGACAATGGGCTCAGCCCCAGCATTTT
CDR3 protein: CASSQTLIGQWAQPQHF

V gene: TRBV28
D gene: .
clone size: few
J gene: TRBJ2-4
CDR3 DNA: TGTGCCAGCAGACTTGCGGGGACATCAAACATTCAGTACTTC
CDR3 protein: CASRLAGTSNIQYF

V gene: TRBV20-1
D gene: .
clone size: .
J gene: TRBJ2-3
CDR3 DNA: TGCAGTGCTAGTCCTGCGGGCATGGACACAGATACGCAGTATTTT
CDR3 protein: CSASPAGMDTDTQYF

V gene: TRBV20-1
D gene: .
clone size: few
J gene: TRBJ2-1
CDR3 DNA: TGCAGTGCTAGGCAGGGTCGGGATGAGCAGTTCTTC
CDR3 protein: CSARQGRDEQFF

V gene: TRBV4-1
D gene: .
clone size: few
J gene: TRBJ2-3
CDR3 DNA: TGCGCCAGCAGCCAAGATTCTGGAGTACAAGATACGCAGTATTTT
CDR3 protein: CASSQDSGVQDTQYF

V gene: TRBV3-1
D gene: .
clone size: .
J gene: TRBJ2-7
CDR3 DNA: TGTGCCAGCAGCCAGGAGGTCTCCTACGAGCAGTACTTC
CDR3 protein: CASSQEVSYEQYF

V gene: TRBV6-2/TRBV6-3
D gene: .
clone size: .
J gene: TRBJ2-3
CDR3 DNA: TGTGCCAGCAGTTACGGGGCTCAGCTGGGGGGAACAGATACGCAGTATTTT
CDR3 protein: CASSYGAQLGGTDTQYF

V gene: TRBV20-1
D gene: .
clone size: .
J gene: TRBJ1-1
CDR3 DNA: TGCAGTGCTAGTATCGACAGGCGGAACACTGAAGCTTTCTTT
CDR3 protein: CSASIDRRNTEAFF

V gene: TRBV5-1
D gene: TRBD1
clone size: few
J gene: TRBJ2-7
CDR3 DNA: TGCGCCAGCAGCATCGGACAGGGAAAGGGCGAGCAGTACTTC
CDR3 protein: CASSIGQGKGEQYF